This TCR beta chain was recorded in a study of Ad26.COV2.S vaccination and SARS-CoV-2 variants. Study in general: Enrolled in COV1001, the donor was in the Ad26.COV2.S trial arm, which received the vaccine. Once or twice, 56 days apart, Ad26.COV2.S was delivered intramuscularly. Study results and caveats: Vaccine recipients showed a spike-specific TCR breadth that was higher than in placebo recipients.

This CDR3 has 12 residues. The V end lost 4 bases, the J end lost 5 bases, and 8 bases lay between the germline ends. CDR1 KGHSH and CDR2 LQKENI come from the germline V gene. Comments on this clone: As yet, its antigen is unknown.

Treatment denoted: around 19 received Ad26.COV2.S at low or high dose, single or two shots; 5 received placebo; per-sample allocation not given. Day 63 after the first injection of vaccine or placebo was the sampling time. Clones were read by immunoSEQ multiplex PCR, and TCRdb kept only the in-frame ones, dropping some. The sample shows 440,000 or so clones, roughly 91% of them seen only once. The sequenced sample was peripheral blood, obtained in a trial of Ad26.COV2.S vaccine versus placebo. The TCR sequence derives from a person aged 18-60 years who received the Ad26.COV2.S COVID-19 vaccine or a placebo. V gene TRBV18 combines with J gene TRBJ1-1, with D unclear. CDR3 protein: CASSRSGTEAFF. DNA of the CDR3: TGTGCCAGCTCACGATCCGGGACTGAAGCTTTCTTT.